This is a list of T cell receptor beta chains from one sample in a study of beta chain features in type 1 diabetes. Profiled with immunoSEQ multiplex PCR; TCRdb holds only in-frame clones, not every one. The sample includes around 500,000 clones, 30% of them seen just once. The sequencing input was naive CD4+ T cells from blood. These receptor sequences come from a man between 18 and 35 years old in good health. Both conserved end residues are trimmed from each CDR3. Each record gives: D gene, J gene, V gene, CDR3 protein. The D gene is left open where the match is weak.

D: -
J: TRBJ2-7
V: TRBV6-6
CDR3: ASSYGQPYEQY

D: -
J: TRBJ2-7
V: TRBV30
CDR3: AWTQGGSYEQY

D: -
J: TRBJ2-1
V: TRBV7-6
CDR3: ASSLTRNSYNEQF

D: -
J: TRBJ1-1
V: TRBV7-2
CDR3: ASSPRQYQNTEAF

D: -
J: TRBJ1-2
V: TRBV30
CDR3: AWSPAIGKGYT

D: -
J: TRBJ2-1
V: TRBV9
CDR3: ASSIDSRSYNEQF

D: -
J: TRBJ2-3
V: TRBV5-1
CDR3: ASSLAIAAPTDTQY

D: -
J: TRBJ2-5
V: TRBV9
CDR3: ASSAGRGSQETQY

D: TRBD2
J: TRBJ2-1
V: TRBV5-4
CDR3: ASSPSGSFSNEQF

D: -
J: TRBJ2-3
V: TRBV7-8
CDR3: ASSLRTAFRDTQY

D: -
J: TRBJ2-1
V: TRBV25-1
CDR3: ASSEYRGTLNNEQF

D: -
J: TRBJ2-3
V: TRBV4-2
CDR3: ASSQGDHTDTQY

D: -
J: TRBJ1-1
V: TRBV11-2
CDR3: ASSRSSEAF

D: TRBD2
J: TRBJ2-5
V: TRBV6-5
CDR3: ASSRTSGGDQY

D: TRBD1
J: TRBJ2-5
V: TRBV7-2
CDR3: ASSSSTGPGETQY

D: -
J: TRBJ2-1
V: TRBV18
CDR3: ASSPLPHTGGRVNEQF

D: TRBD1
J: TRBJ2-7
V: TRBV29-1
CDR3: SVELDRGYEQY

D: -
J: TRBJ2-3
V: TRBV7-2
CDR3: ASSRVGLAADTQY

D: -
J: TRBJ2-5
V: TRBV25-1
CDR3: ASSESRGARETQY

D: TRBD2
J: TRBJ2-1
V: TRBV5-4
CDR3: ASSKGLAGVVSEQF

D: TRBD2
J: TRBJ2-7
V: TRBV15
CDR3: ATSRDTSGTILLYEQY

D: TRBD2
J: TRBJ2-5
V: TRBV5-1
CDR3: ASSRLTSDQETQY

D: -
J: TRBJ2-3
V: TRBV30
CDR3: AWSGGRETDTQY

D: TRBD1
J: TRBJ2-4
V: TRBV9
CDR3: ASSERGQTGKNIQY